This T cell receptor (beta chain) was captured by sequencing in a study of metastatic and nonmetastatic thyroid tumors. As for the study in general: Repertoire comparisons spanned blood and tumor or nodule tissue from malignant and benign thyroid patients.

Study-level results: In blood and tumor, TCR beta diversity was reportedly significantly higher in malignant thyroid tumors than in benign nodules.

Ahead of thyroid surgery, no patient had received treatment of any kind. For this clone: Its antigen is currently unknown.

The CDR3 totals 17 residues. The V and J ends lost 0 bases and 2 bases, in that order; junction bases with no gene match: 6. Germline V gives CDR1 DFQATT, CDR2 SNEGSKA (reference sequence). Per the authors' pipeline: Clinicopathological groups supplied CDR3 differences that were used to build a distant-metastasis classifier for papillary thyroid cancer. TCRdb reanalyzed the PCR reads via MiXCR. The V and J calls, along with clone size, are taken from TCRdb and not from the paper's own processing. The profile shows 40,000 or so clones, around 26% of them singletons. Specimen: blood. V usage is TRBV20-1 and J usage is TRBJ2-3; 12 bases are shared with TRBD2. The receptor comes from a female donor with papillary thyroid cancer or a benign thyroid nodule (not recorded which). Some clones in this sample may be carry-over from other donors' samples. CDR3 coding DNA: TGCAGTGCTAGAGATCCCACTAGCGGGAGGTTCACAGATACGCAGTATTTT. This gives the protein CSARDPTSGRFTDTQYF.